This is a list of T cell receptor beta chains from one sample in a study of control samples from healthy donors and cancer patients. Some clones are missing from TCRdb's copy, which holds only in-frame ones; the method was immunoSEQ multiplex PCR. The table includes about 130,000 clones, around 94% detected once. Sequencing was carried out using PBMCs. These receptors all come from an elderly man with head and neck cancer. Each CDR3 is given with its conserved first and last residue. The D gene is left open where the match is weak. The size entry is marked missing in some rows and otherwise reads once, few, many or a size class.

TRBV18	TRBJ1-5	TRBD1	few	18	TGTGCCAGCTCACCACCGGGACAGGGGGTCAATAGCAATCAGCCCCAGCATTTT	CASSPPGQGVNSNQPQHF
TRBV2	TRBJ2-7	TRBD2	.	14	TGTGCCAGCACCGGACTAGCGGGAAGGTACGAGCAGTACTTC	CASTGLAGRYEQYF
TRBV19	TRBJ1-5	TRBD1	.	14	TGTGCCAGTAGCATTCGAGGGACAGTTCGGCCCCAGCATTTT	CASSIRGTVRPQHF
TRBV9	TRBJ2-3	.	.	15	TGTGCCAGCAGCGTAGGCGGCAGAAGGTCGGATACGCAGTATTTT	CASSVGGRRSDTQYF
TRBV19	TRBJ2-7	TRBD1	.	14	TGTGCCAGTAGTACAACCGGGACAGGGAACGAGCAGTACTTC	CASSTTGTGNEQYF
TRBV12-3/TRBV12-4	TRBJ1-1	TRBD1	.	13	TGTGCCGGCAAGAGGGGGCGGAACACTGAAGCTTTCTTT	CAGKRGRNTEAFF
TRBV5-1	TRBJ1-2	.	.	16	TGCGCCAGCAGCTTGGCCACTACCGGACTGCTCTATGGCTACACCTTC	CASSLATTGLLYGYTF
TRBV5-4	TRBJ2-3	TRBD2	.	19	TGTGCCAGCAGCCGGGGACTAGCGGGAGGAACGAAAAGCACAGATACGCAGTATTTT	CASSRGLAGGTKSTDTQYF
TRBV6-5	TRBJ1-1	TRBD1	once	14	TGTGCCAGCAGTTCCGCAGGGGGGAACACTGAAGCTTTCTTT	CASSSAGGNTEAFF
TRBV5-1	TRBJ2-5	.	.	16	TGCGCCAGCAGCCAACCACCAGACAGGTACCAAGAGACCCAGTACTTC	CASSQPPDRYQETQYF
TRBV16	TRBJ1-4	.	.	15	TGTGCCAGCAGCCCCCGAGGGGGGCTGAATGAAAAACTGTTTTTT	CASSPRGGLNEKLFF
TRBV6-7	TRBJ1-4	.	.	15	TGTGCCAGCAGTACTCGGGGAGGGAAGGCTGAAAAACTGTTTTTT	CASSTRGGKAEKLFF
TRBV6-5	TRBJ2-7	.	.	12	TGTGCCAGCAGTAGAGGGAGCCACGAGCAGTACTTC	CASSRGSHEQYF
TRBV5-5	TRBJ1-6	.	few	14	TGTGCCAGCAGCTTTAAACAGTCCGGATCACCCCTCCACTTT	CASSFKQSGSPLHF
TRBV9	TRBJ2-2	TRBD2	.	15	TGTGCCAGCAGCACGACTAGCGGGGGATTCGGGGAGCTGTTTTTT	CASSTTSGGFGELFF
TRBV3-1/TRBV3-2	TRBJ1-1	TRBD1	.	12	TGTGCCAGCAGCCGACAGGGTGCTGAAGCTTTCTTT	CASSRQGAEAFF
TRBV7-2	TRBJ2-7	TRBD2	.	16	TGTGCCAGCAGCTTTGCCGGGACTAGCGGCCGCTACGAGCAGTACTTC	CASSFAGTSGRYEQYF
TRBV6-5	TRBJ1-2	.	once	14	TGTGCCAGCACCGAGGGCCTGGGAAACTATGGCTACACCTTC	CASTEGLGNYGYTF
TRBV27	TRBJ2-2	TRBD2	.	15	TGTGCCAGCAGTACTAGCGGGAGGTCCACCGGGGAGCTGTTTTTT	CASSTSGRSTGELFF
TRBV5-1	TRBJ2-5	TRBD2	.	18	TGCGCCAGCAGCTTGATAATGACTAGCGGGGTATCCCAAGAGACCCAGTACTTC	CASSLIMTSGVSQETQYF
TRBV19	TRBJ1-4	.	.	15	TGTGCCAGTAGTATAGCGACATCAACTAATGAAAAACTGTTTTTT	CASSIATSTNEKLFF
TRBV3-1/TRBV3-2	TRBJ1-6	.	.	14	TGTGCCAGCAGCCACGGACAGTATAATTCACCCCTCCACTTT	CASSHGQYNSPLHF
TRBV6-4	TRBJ2-3	.	once	15	TGTGCCAGCAGTAGACTGGCTAGCGGCACAGATACGCAGTATTTT	CASSRLASGTDTQYF
TRBV19	TRBJ1-1	.	.	11	TGTGCCAGTAGTCTGACCACTGAAGCTTTCTTT	CASSLTTEAFF
TRBV20-1	TRBJ1-2	.	once	14	TGCAGTGCTAGTCCTACGGGGGGGGCTGGAGGCTACACCTTC	CSASPTGGAGGYTF